The clone carrying this T cell receptor beta chain was observed a few times. Its antigen is currently unknown. cDNA synthesis used the whole RNA isolate, giving expressed TCRB sequences. Sequencing was performed with immunoSEQ multiplex PCR; in TCRdb, only in-frame clones are kept and a portion is missing. The repertoire consists of around 400,000 clones, with around 16% occurring once and the leading ten covering roughly 0.017%. Populations obtained by sorting all exceeded 95% purity. The sample originates from a study of beta chain features in type 1 diabetes. General observations from the study: Any HLA effect on TCRB rearrangement was left unresolved by small sub-analyses. Comparison showed that naive, central memory and Treg TCRB repertoires appeared more similar among patients than among healthy donors.

Between the trimmed V and J ends, which lost 7 bases and 2 bases, there was a span of 14 bases. The CDR3 is 15 residues long. The germline V gene has CDR1 SNHLY and CDR2 FYNNEI. V gene TRBV2 combines with J gene TRBJ2-2; D perhaps matches TRBD2 (5 bases). The TCR comes from a woman aged 18-29 years in good health. The sequencing sample was made of naive CD4+ T cells from blood. DNA for the CDR3: TGTGCCAGCAAAAAAGCGGCAAGAAACACCGGGGAGCTGTTTTTT. Amino acids: CASKKAARNTGELFF. Combining the CDR3 with reference TRBV2 and TRBJ2-2 gives the whole variable domain EPEVTQTPSHQVTQMGQEVILRCVPISNHLYFYWYRQILGQKVEFLVSFYNNEISEKSEIFDDQFSVERPDGSNFTLKIRSTKLEDSAMYFCASKKAARNTGELFFGEGSRLTVL.